The 3 T cell receptor beta chains below were found in one sample sequenced in a study of monozygotic twins with inflammatory bowel disease. TCRdb reprocessed the 5' RACE reads, keeping one entry per CDR3 protein, no DNA. With roughly 100,000 distinct CDR3 sequences in the sample, the ten largest clones hold approximately 1.8%. The specimen was blood. Every receptor here comes from a human donor with ulcerative colitis or Crohn's disease, or a healthy co-twin of an affected twin (not recorded which).

The chain links TRBV6-5 to TRBJ2-7. The CDR3 length is 15 residues. Germline CDR1 is MNHEY and CDR2 is SVGAGI. The chain's CDR3 is CASSYGFASSYEQYF.

This chain links TRBV9 with TRBJ1-1; TCRdb picks TRBD1, but there is no DNA to check that call. The length of the CDR3 is 14 residues. Germline values: CDR1 SGDLS, CDR2 YYNGEE. CDR3 protein: CASSVAGVNTEAFF. Supplemented by reference TRBV9 and TRBJ1-1, the full variable domain reads DSGVTQTPKHLITATGQRVTLRCSPRSGDLSVYWYQQSLDQGLQFLIQYYNGEERAKGNILERFSAQQFPDLHSELNLSSLELGDSALYFCASSVAGVNTEAFFGQGTRLTVV.

This sequence joins TRBV29-1 and TRBJ1-5; TCRdb picks TRBD1, but there is no DNA to check that call. CDR1 and CDR2 from the germline V gene are SQVTM and ANQGSEA. CDR3 length equals 12 residues. This CDR3 is CSARTGNQPQHF.